The 6 T cell receptor beta chains reported below all come from one sample, sequenced in a study of shared clonotypes between healthy human individuals. TCRdb's table, derived via immunoSEQ multiplex PCR, lists solely in-frame clones and lacks some. The sample holds about 2 million clones; about 95% are singletons and the top ten take roughly 1.1%. Only CD45RO-negative cells positively selected for CCR7 counted as naive CD8 cells, so terminally differentiated effector memory CD45RA+ cells were excluded. The sample comprised naive CD8+ T cells sorted from blood. These receptor sequences come from a man younger than 35 in good health.

Only one count was recorded for this clone. This same CDR3 is encoded by further DNA sequences in the sample. This chain connects TRBV7-2 to TRBJ2-7, with unresolved D. The CDR3 has 13 residues. Germline lookup yields CDR1 SGHTA and CDR2 FQGNSA. The V end lost 2 bases, the J end lost 3 bases, and 8 bases lay between the germline ends. CDR3 bases: TGTGCCAGCAGCTTACTGGGAAGCTACGAGCAGTACTTC. Its translation: CASSLLGSYEQYF.

The chain employs TRBV6-5 and TRBJ2-6; 8 bases line up with TRBD1. Germline V gene data show CDR1 as MNHEY and CDR2 as SVGAGI. The V gene end was trimmed by 4 bases and the J gene end by 2 bases; junction bases not matched to a gene: 4. This CDR3 has 16 residues. CDR3 protein: CASSFGQGAGANVLTF. CDR3 DNA: TGTGCCAGCAGTTTTGGACAGGGTGCTGGGGCCAACGTCCTGACTTTC.

This chain uses TRBV19 with TRBJ1-5; maybe TRBD1 (5 bases). Germline V CDR1 and CDR2: LNHDA, SQIVND (reference sequence). This CDR3 has 16 amino acids. Trimming removed 5 bases from V and 0 bases from J, with 14 bases in between. In DNA, the CDR3 is TGTGCCAGTAGTCCCGCGACAGCATATAGCAATCAGCCCCAGCATTTT. It is translated as CASSPATAYSNQPQHF.

The chain links TRBV6-1 to TRBJ2-3, with 7 bases lining up with TRBD1. This CDR3 comprises 16 residues. Germline V gene data show CDR1 as MNHNS and CDR2 as SASEGT. Trimming at V came to 3 bases and at J to 3 bases, leaving 9 bases not matched to a gene. CDR3 sequence reads: CASSERQGMGTDTQYF. CDR3 nucleotides: TGTGCCAGCAGTGAGCGACAGGGCATGGGAACAGATACGCAGTATTTT.

The chain carries TRBV6-5 and TRBJ1-2; TRBD1 aligns across 9 bases. The germline gives CDR1 MNHEY, CDR2 SVGAGI. Trimming took 5 bases from V and 2 from J; bases not matched to a gene: 0. The CDR3 covers 13 residues. This CDR3 reads CASSGTGNYGYTF. CDR3 sequence (DNA): TGTGCCAGCAGTGGGACAGGGAACTATGGCTACACCTTC.

The chain has TRBV5-1 and TRBJ2-7; possibly TRBD1 for D (5 bases). Germline assignment: CDR1 SGHRS and CDR2 YFSETQ. The germline V and J ends were trimmed by 4 bases and 6 bases, with 14 bases remaining between them. The CDR3 is made up of 13 amino acids. The CDR3 region has the DNA TGCGCCAGCAGCCAGGGCCCTGCTTTCGAGCAGTACTTC. Translation: CASSQGPAFEQYF.